This TCR beta chain derives from a study of cytomegalovirus exposure and HLA in healthy donors. J lost 5 bases, V lost 3 bases, and 6 bases had no gene match. Germline V gene sequence: CDR1 SGHVS, CDR2 FNYEAQ. The CDR3 is 14 residues long. Details on this clone: The antigen is undetermined.

A multiplex PCR was run with 60 Vbeta primers and 13 Jbeta primers. Using immunoSEQ multiplex PCR, the repertoire was profiled, and TCRdb retains in-frame clones only, with some absent. The profile covers 63,000 or so clones, with roughly 74% appearing a single time and 22% taken by the ten largest. Study-level findings and limits: More clonal expansion characterized HLA-associated TCR beta chains than equally common others in a later analysis.

Sequencing input: PBMCs. The TCR was taken from a woman aged 30 to 39 in good health and CMV-seropositive. This chain uses TRBV7-6 with TRBJ2-7; 8 bases align to TRBD1. The CDR3 DNA follows: TGTGCCAGCAGCTTTGCAGGGGGCCGGAACGAGCAGTACTTC. It encodes CASSFAGGRNEQYF.